A selection of T cell receptor beta chains follows, all from one sample in a study of T cell changes during pregnancy in multiple sclerosis. The assay was immunoSEQ multiplex PCR, and TCRdb's table has in-frame clones only and misses some. The sample shows tens of thousands of clones, around 93% of them seen only once. The sample here was CD8+ T cells from peripheral blood mononuclear cells, taken in the second trimester of pregnancy. The receptors were sampled from a female donor with multiple sclerosis, enrolled in a pregnancy study. CDR3s include the opening cysteine and the closing phenylalanine or tryptophan. The order of the fields is J gene, D gene, clone size, V gene, CDR3 protein, CDR3 DNA. D genes are given only for firm matches. Expanded clones get a size class; other rows say once, few or many, or leave the size out.

>TRBJ2-1|TRBD2|NA|TRBV4-1
CASSQDTTSGGLAEQFF
TGCGCCAGCAGCCAAGATACTACTAGCGGGGGGTTGGCTGAGCAGTTCTTC
>TRBJ2-1|NA|NA|TRBV13
CASSLDRNEQFF
TGTGCCAGCAGCTTAGATCGGAATGAGCAGTTCTTC
>TRBJ2-2|TRBD2|NA|TRBV6-5
CASSYPGGINTGELFF
TGTGCCAGCAGTTACCCGGGAGGAATCAACACCGGGGAGCTGTTTTTT
>TRBJ2-7|NA|NA|TRBV10-1
CASSDSDEQYF
TGCGCCAGCAGTGATAGCGACGAGCAGTACTTC
>TRBJ1-1|NA|NA|TRBV11-1
CASSLVLNTEAFF
TGTGCCAGCAGCCTCGTCCTGAACACTGAAGCTTTCTTT
>TRBJ2-1|TRBD2|NA|TRBV27
CASSLTSGVTEQFF
TGTGCCAGCAGTTTAACTAGCGGGGTTACTGAGCAGTTCTTC
>TRBJ2-2|TRBD2|NA|TRBV9
CASSVGGTSGREDTGELFF
TGTGCCAGCAGCGTAGGGGGGACTAGCGGGAGGGAGGACACCGGGGAGCTGTTTTTT
>TRBJ2-3|NA|NA|TRBV7-9
CASSVGDFTDTQYF
TGTGCCAGCAGCGTAGGGGACTTCACAGATACGCAGTATTTT
>TRBJ1-1|NA|few|TRBV6-6
CASSYSLRMNTEAFF
TGTGCCAGCAGTTACTCGCTCAGGATGAACACTGAAGCTTTCTTT
>TRBJ1-1|NA|NA|TRBV7-2
CASSAGKGVTEAFF
TGTGCCAGCAGCGCAGGAAAGGGGGTTACTGAAGCTTTCTTT
>TRBJ2-7|NA|NA|TRBV28
CASSFGGSEQYF
TGTGCCAGCAGTTTTGGGGGGTCCGAGCAGTACTTC
>TRBJ2-5|TRBD2|NA|TRBV7-9
CASRSGLAVQETQYF
TGTGCCAGCAGGAGTGGACTAGCGGTCCAAGAGACCCAGTACTTC
>TRBJ2-1|TRBD2|NA|TRBV4-1
CASSKTSGGAGEQFF
TGCGCCAGCAGTAAGACTAGCGGGGGGGCTGGGGAGCAGTTCTTC
>TRBJ2-7|TRBD1|NA|TRBV27
CASSLKQDRANYEQYF
TGTGCCAGCAGTTTAAAGCAGGACAGGGCGAACTACGAGCAGTACTTC
>TRBJ2-1|TRBD2|NA|TRBV27
CASSVTSGINNEQFF
TGTGCCAGCAGTGTCACTAGCGGGATCAACAATGAGCAGTTCTTC
>TRBJ2-1|TRBD1|NA|TRBV7-9
CASSQATFTGEHHNEQFF
TGTGCCAGCAGCCAAGCGACTTTTACAGGGGAGCACCACAATGAGCAGTTCTTC
>TRBJ1-5|NA|once|TRBV28
CASNSPYQPQHF
TGTGCCAGCAACTCCCCCTATCAGCCCCAGCATTTT
>TRBJ1-5|TRBD1|NA|TRBV4-1
CASSQEDQGGRQPQHF
TGCGCCAGCAGCCAAGAAGATCAGGGGGGCCGTCAGCCCCAGCATTTT
>TRBJ2-1|TRBD2|NA|TRBV7-9
CASSPTGTSGFNEQFF
TGTGCCAGCAGCCCCACCGGGACTAGCGGGTTCAATGAGCAGTTCTTC
>TRBJ2-5|NA|NA|TRBV19
CASSTRQPLEETQYF
TGTGCCAGTAGTACCAGACAGCCTCTCGAAGAGACCCAGTACTTC
>TRBJ1-5|NA|NA|TRBV28
CASSLWQGNQPQHF
TGTGCCAGCAGTTTGTGGCAGGGTAATCAGCCCCAGCATTTT
>TRBJ2-3|TRBD2|NA|TRBV11-2
CASSLEAGGPADTQYF
TGTGCCAGCAGCTTAGAAGCGGGAGGGCCGGCAGATACGCAGTATTTT
>TRBJ1-1|NA|NA|TRBV30
CAWSVGWANEAFF
TGTGCCTGGAGTGTTGGTTGGGCAAATGAAGCTTTCTTT
>TRBJ1-1|NA|NA|TRBV7-9
CASSLGGQTNTEAFF
TGTGCCAGCAGCTTAGGGGGACAAACGAACACTGAAGCTTTCTTT
>TRBJ2-5|NA|once|TRBV16
CASSNMETQYF
TGTGCCAGCAGCAACATGGAGACCCAGTACTTC
>TRBJ2-7|TRBD2|NA|TRBV7-6
CASSSSGGGPSYEQYF
TGTGCCAGCAGCTCCTCTGGCGGGGGGCCCTCCTACGAGCAGTACTTC
>TRBJ2-1|NA|NA|TRBV4-3
CASSHLSNEQFF
TGCGCCAGCAGCCACCTAAGCAATGAGCAGTTCTTC
>TRBJ2-1|NA|NA|TRBV7-8
CASSSAGGYNEQFF
TGTGCCAGCAGCTCGGCCGGGGGCTACAATGAGCAGTTCTTC
>TRBJ2-2|NA|NA|TRBV19
CASSTPGLQNTGELFF
TGTGCCAGTAGTACTCCGGGACTGCAGAACACCGGGGAGCTGTTTTTT
>TRBJ2-7|NA|NA|TRBV19
CASSPPGRRDSYEQYF
TGTGCCAGTAGTCCTCCGGGTAGGAGGGACTCCTACGAGCAGTACTTC
>TRBJ1-3|NA|NA|TRBV4-3
CASSQVASSGNTIYF
TGCGCCAGCAGCCAAGTAGCAAGCTCTGGAAACACCATATATTTT
>TRBJ1-4|NA|NA|TRBV15
CATSRDRVGEKLFF
TGTGCCACCAGCAGAGACAGGGTGGGGGAAAAACTGTTTTTT
>TRBJ2-7|TRBD2|NA|TRBV7-9
CASSVSGSRSYEQYF
TGTGCCAGCAGCGTTAGCGGGAGCAGGTCCTACGAGCAGTACTTC
>TRBJ2-2|TRBD2|once|TRBV2
CASSDQAGVAGELFF
TGTGCCAGCAGTGACCAAGCGGGAGTCGCCGGGGAGCTGTTTTTT
>TRBJ1-5|TRBD1|NA|TRBV28
CASSWDRDSNQPQHF
TGTGCCAGCAGCTGGGACAGGGATAGCAATCAGCCCCAGCATTTT
>TRBJ2-5|TRBD1|NA|TRBV7-3
CASSPGTAPGETQYF
TGTGCCAGCAGCCCCGGGACAGCCCCGGGGGAGACCCAGTACTTC
>TRBJ1-1|NA|NA|TRBV27
CASSLLAGFSPRENTEAFF
TGTGCCAGCAGTTTATTGGCGGGTTTTTCTCCGCGTGAGAACACTGAAGCTTTCTTT
>TRBJ2-1|NA|NA|TRBV9
CASSAGVEQFF
TGTGCCAGCAGCGCGGGGGTCGAGCAGTTCTTC
>TRBJ1-2|TRBD1|once|TRBV19
CASSGTGPPDGYTF
TGTGCCAGTAGTGGGACAGGGCCTCCGGATGGCTACACCTTC
>TRBJ2-3|TRBD2|NA|TRBV12-5
CASGDTTIAGRTDTQYF
TGTGCTAGTGGTGACACCACCATAGCGGGACGGACAGATACGCAGTATTTT
>TRBJ2-1|TRBD1|NA|TRBV28
CASSLGTGMTYNEQFF
TGTGCCAGCAGTTTGGGGACAGGGATGACCTACAATGAGCAGTTCTTC
>TRBJ1-2|TRBD1|NA|TRBV2
CASSEARDSGHIHYGYTF
TGTGCCAGCAGTGAAGCAAGGGACAGCGGCCATATTCACTATGGCTACACCTTC
>TRBJ2-7|NA|NA|TRBV5-1
CASNGGLGSEQYF
TGCGCCAGCAACGGCGGCCTGGGGAGCGAGCAGTACTTC
>TRBJ2-7|NA|NA|TRBV27
CASADIADYEQYF
TGTGCCAGTGCGGACATCGCAGACTACGAGCAGTACTTC
>TRBJ1-2|NA|NA|TRBV7-2
CASSLVTTPSVVSGYTF
TGTGCCAGCAGCTTAGTCACTACCCCGTCAGTCGTGAGTGGCTACACCTTC
>TRBJ1-5|NA|NA|TRBV4-2
CASSQEYRDNQPQHF
TGTGCCAGCAGCCAAGAGTACAGGGACAATCAGCCCCAGCATTTT
>TRBJ1-1|NA|few|TRBV7-9
CASFKRGEAFF
TGTGCCAGCTTCAAGCGGGGAGAAGCTTTCTTT
>TRBJ2-7|TRBD1|once|TRBV4-3
CASSQYWGQDNYEQYF
TGCGCCAGCAGCCAATACTGGGGACAGGATAACTACGAGCAGTACTTC
>TRBJ1-4|TRBD1|NA|TRBV7-9
CASSLVGTGGPNEKLFF
TGTGCCAGCAGCTTAGTTGGGACAGGGGGTCCAAATGAAAAACTGTTTTTT
>TRBJ2-7|TRBD1|NA|TRBV27
CASSPGAYRGTYEQYF
TGTGCCAGCAGTCCAGGGGCCTACAGGGGGACCTACGAGCAGTACTTC
>TRBJ1-2|NA|NA|TRBV4-3
CASSETLTGDYGYTF
TGCGCCAGCAGCGAAACCCTCACGGGGGACTATGGCTACACCTTC
>TRBJ2-3|NA|NA|TRBV18
CASSPGRFDTQYF
TGTGCCAGCTCACCAGGGAGGTTCGATACGCAGTATTTT
>TRBJ1-3|NA|NA|TRBV4-1
CASSQAGDLGTIYF
TGCGCCAGCAGCCAAGCGGGGGACTTGGGCACCATATATTTT
>TRBJ2-1|TRBD1|NA|TRBV2
CASRGTGGSYNEQFF
TGTGCCAGCAGGGGGACAGGGGGATCCTACAATGAGCAGTTCTTC
>TRBJ2-7|NA|NA|TRBV7-9
CASSLAALYEQYF
TGTGCCAGCAGCTTAGCAGCTCTCTACGAGCAGTACTTC
>TRBJ1-2|NA|NA|TRBV2
CASSGGQGYGYTF
TGTGCCAGCAGTGGGGGCCAAGGCTATGGCTACACCTTC
>TRBJ1-5|TRBD1|NA|TRBV4-3
CASSAYRGSNQPQHF
TGCGCCAGCAGCGCCTACAGGGGAAGCAATCAGCCCCAGCATTTT